What follows are 31 T cell receptor beta chains derived from one specimen sequenced in a study of TIL therapy for anti-PD-1-resistant metastatic lung cancer. Time point here: pre-treatment sample, taken before nivolumab and TIL therapy. Pleural nodules or supraclavicular lymph nodes made up most of the excised metastases sampled. This was the immunoSEQ v3 assay. Sequencing used immunoSEQ multiplex PCR; TCRdb keeps in-frame clones, though not all of them. The table has roughly 28,000 clones, 60% to 80% seen once. Here the sequenced sample was tumor tissue, taken at baseline. Every receptor here comes from a woman aged 25-80 years with non-small cell lung cancer.

This chain uses TRBV6-1 with TRBJ1-1, with TRBD1 identical over 8 bases. The CDR3 covers 14 residues. Germline loops: CDR1 MNHNS, CDR2 SASEGT. The trim removed 2 bases at V and 1 base at J, leaving 0 bases unmatched. For the CDR3, the DNA is TGTGCCAGCAGTGAACAGGGGGCGAACACTGAAGCTTTCTTT. Amino acids: CASSEQGANTEAFF.

The rearrangement joins TRBV19 to TRBJ2-6; D possibly uses TRBD1 or TRBD2 (6 bases each). Germline V CDR1 and CDR2: LNHDA, SQIVND (reference sequence). Trimming removed 5 bases from V and 2 bases from J, with 10 bases in between. CDR3 length: 15 residues. The CDR3, as DNA: TGTGCCAGTAGTTCTCGGGGGCCTGGGGCCAACGTCCTGACTTTC. This translates into CASSSRGPGANVLTF.

The rearrangement uses TRBV19 and TRBJ1-4; D is uncertain. The CDR3 runs to 15 residues. V was cut by 5 bases and J by 0 bases, with 10 bases left in between. Germline V gene lookup returns CDR1 LNHDA and CDR2 SQIVND (reference sequence). For the CDR3, the DNA is TGTGCCAGTAGTTCGTACAGTGCAACTAATGAAAAACTGTTTTTT. Protein: CASSSYSATNEKLFF.

This clone was detected only a few times. J is TRBJ1-2 and V is TRBV30, with TRBD1 matching 7 bases. The V gene's germline CDR1 is GTSNPN and CDR2 SVGIG (reference sequence). This CDR3 is 13 amino acids long. V dropped 5 bases and J dropped 8; count of bases not matched to a gene: 11. The CDR3 DNA reads TGTGCCTGGGACTACGAGGGGGCGCGGGGCTACACCTTC. It is translated as CAWDYEGARGYTF.

This clone is a singleton in its sample. V gene TRBV5-1 combines with J gene TRBJ2-7, with 12 positions matching TRBD2. The CDR3 runs to 16 residues. Germline assignment: CDR1 SGHRS and CDR2 YFSETQ. Unmatched junction bases numbered 9, after V lost 2 bases and J lost 6 bases. As DNA, the CDR3 is TGCGCCAGCAGCTTCCCTACTAGCGGGAGGTATAGCGAGCAGTACTTC. Its translation: CASSFPTSGRYSEQYF.

This chain joins TRBV5-1 and TRBJ1-4; D is perhaps TRBD1 (5 bases). The CDR3 has 14 residues. V lost 0 bases and J 4 bases, leaving 7 bases between the germline ends. Germline CDR1 reads SGHRS; CDR2 reads YFSETQ. Here the CDR3 reads CASSLDRINEKLFF. DNA for the CDR3: TGCGCCAGCAGCTTGGACAGGATTAATGAAAAACTGTTTTTT.

This CDR3 is CAWSEGVGLNTEAFF. CDR3 nucleotide sequence: TGTGCCTGGAGCGAAGGGGTAGGATTGAACACTGAAGCTTTCTTT. The rearrangement links TRBV30 to TRBJ1-1, with TRBD1 as a possible D gene (5 bases). V lost 3 bases, J lost 0 bases, and 14 bases lay in between. The CDR3 has 15 residues. Looked up from germline, CDR1 is GTSNPN and CDR2 is SVGIG (reference sequence).

This clone was picked up one time. The rearrangement links TRBV6-5 to TRBJ1-3, with a weak D call TRBD1 (5 bases). Trimming shortened V by 4 bases and J by 1 base, and 8 bases separated the two germline ends. This CDR3 has 14 amino acids. Germline V gene sequence: CDR1 MNHEY, CDR2 SVGAGI. CDR3 sequence: CASSWSGSGNTIYF. The CDR3, as DNA: TGTGCCAGCAGTTGGTCAGGGTCTGGAAACACCATATATTTT.

V usage is TRBV29-1 and J usage is TRBJ2-2; 7 positions agree with TRBD1. The CDR3 has 13 residues. CDR1 SQVTM and CDR2 ANQGSEA come from the germline V gene. CDR3 loop: CSADRVGAGELFF. CDR3 DNA sequence: TGCAGTGCCGACAGGGTTGGGGCCGGGGAGCTGTTTTTT.

The chain employs TRBV28 and TRBJ1-1; no firm D call. Trimming removed 3 bases at V and 10 bases at J, with 12 bases between. The CDR3 is 12 amino acids. The germline gives CDR1 MDHEN, CDR2 SYDVKM. The DNA of the CDR3 is TGTGCCAGCAGTTTGGAGGGTAGGATAGCTTTCTTT. It codes for CASSLEGRIAFF.

This clone came up a few times. CDR3: CASNDRINQPQHF. CDR3 bases: TGTGCCAGCAACGACAGGATCAATCAGCCCCAGCATTTT. The chain joins TRBV2 to TRBJ1-5; TRBD1 might be the D (6 bases). Looked up from germline, CDR1 is SNHLY and CDR2 is FYNNEI. V lost 7 bases and J lost 3, with 10 bases in between. The CDR3 spans 13 residues.

The chain carries TRBV5-4 and TRBJ2-3; 10 bases map to TRBD2. Trimming at V came to 0 bases and at J to 5 bases, leaving 6 bases not matched to a gene. The germline V gene encodes CDR1 SGHNT and CDR2 YYREEE (reference sequence). The CDR3 runs to 16 residues. The CDR3 is CASSLGFLAGVDTQYF. The CDR3 DNA reads TGTGCCAGCAGCTTGGGGTTTCTAGCGGGAGTAGATACGCAGTATTTT.

The rearrangement uses TRBV30 and TRBJ1-5; D may be TRBD1 (5 bases). CDR3 length: 14 residues. With 3 bases removed from V and 0 bases from J, the gap between germline ends came to 9 bases. Germline-derived CDR1 and CDR2 are GTSNPN and SVGIG (reference sequence). CDR3 nucleotide sequence: TGTGCCTGGAGGACAGCCTCTAGCAATCAGCCCCAGCATTTT. It specifies CAWRTASSNQPQHF.

This clone was detected a few times. The chain is built from TRBV27 and TRBJ1-5; D unclear. The CDR3 is made up of 13 amino acids. The V gene's germline CDR1 is MNHEY and CDR2 SMNVEV (reference sequence). V shed 3 bases and J shed 1 base, with 4 bases lying between them. CDR3 DNA: TGTGCCAGCAGTTTGAGAAGCAATCAGCCCCAGCATTTT. Amino acids: CASSLRSNQPQHF.

This chain uses TRBV5-1 with TRBJ1-1; D is unresolved. The V end was cut by 6 bases, the J end by 2 bases, with 11 bases between. CDR1 SGHRS and CDR2 YFSETQ come from the germline V gene. The CDR3 sequence is 13 residues long. In nucleotides, the CDR3 is TGCGCCAGCAAGCGCCAGCAAAACACTGAAGCTTTCTTT. This gives the protein CASKRQQNTEAFF.

This clone was counted once. One end of the junction is discordant with germline, which a read error may explain. The V gene is TRBV2, the J gene TRBJ2-5; 8 bases map to TRBD1. There are 12 residues in the CDR3. Germline values: CDR1 SNHLY, CDR2 FYNNEI. CDR3 bases: TGTGCCAGCTCCGTCTTCGGACAGGGTGAAGACTTC. Amino acid sequence: CASSVFGQGEDF. The full variable domain, its missing parts supplied by reference TRBV2 and TRBJ2-5, is EPEVTQTPSHQVTQMGQEVILRCVPISNHLYFYWYRQILGQKVEFLVSFYNNEISEKSEIFDDQFSVERPDGSNFTLKIRSTKLEDSAMYFCASSVFGQGEDFGPGTRLLVL.

The V call is TRBV29-1, the J call TRBJ2-7; the match to TRBD2 covers 9 bases. Germline V CDR1 and CDR2: SQVTM, ANQGSEA. The CDR3 runs to 14 residues. The V segment lost 7 bases and the J segment 6 bases; nucleotides outside the gene matches: 13. The CDR3: CSGCWVAGALEQYF. The CDR3 coding sequence is TGCAGCGGGTGCTGGGTAGCGGGAGCACTCGAGCAGTACTTC.

The chain uses TRBV4-2 and TRBJ2-7, with 11 bases fitting TRBD2. The junction had 8 bases not matched to a gene; V was cut back by 1 base and J by 6 bases. CDR1 and CDR2 from the germline V gene are LGHNA and YNFKEQ. The CDR3 is 16 residues long. The CDR3, as DNA: TGTGCCAGCAGCCAAGCCGGCTCCCTAGCGGGAGGCGAGCAGTACTTC. Protein sequence: CASSQAGSLAGGEQYF.

The V call is TRBV15, the J call TRBJ2-1; possibly TRBD1 for D (6 bases). The V gene's germline CDR1 is LNHNV and CDR2 YYDKDF (reference sequence). The germline V and J ends were trimmed by 0 bases and 7 bases, with 16 bases remaining between them. The CDR3 consists of 16 residues. Written as DNA, the CDR3 is TGTGCCACCAGCAGAGATCAGGGGATGCATGGAAATGAGCAGTTCTTC. The encoded protein is CATSRDQGMHGNEQFF. The full variable domain, completed using reference TRBV15 and TRBJ2-1, is DAMVIQNPRYQVTQFGKPVTLSCSQTLNHNVMYWYQQKSSQAPKLLFHYYDKDFNNEADTPDNFQSRRPNTSFCFLDIRSPGLGDTAMYLCATSRDQGMHGNEQFFGPGTRLTVL.

V is TRBV29-1 and J is TRBJ2-3; no clear D gene. This CDR3 region has 12 residues. Germline values: CDR1 SQVTM, CDR2 ANQGSEA. V was trimmed by 2 bases and J by 1 base, leaving 4 bases between them. The DNA of the CDR3 is TGCAGCGTTGAAAGCGGCACAGATACGCAGTATTTT. Residues: CSVESGTDTQYF.

V and J are TRBV27 and TRBJ1-2; no firm D call. V shed 2 bases and J shed 0 bases, with 16 bases lying between them. The CDR3 consists of 17 residues. Germline V gives CDR1 MNHEY, CDR2 SMNVEV (reference sequence). DNA of the CDR3: TGTGCCAGCAGTTTAGGACTACAGACCTTAGCTAACTATGGCTACACCTTC. The encoded protein is CASSLGLQTLANYGYTF.

The rearrangement links TRBV4-2 to TRBJ2-3; tentative D call: TRBD2 (5 bases). Between the trimmed V and J ends, which lost 0 bases and 7 bases, there was a span of 20 bases. Germline V gene lookup returns CDR1 LGHNA and CDR2 YNFKEQ. The CDR3 totals 17 residues. The CDR3 spells CASSQEADQWFPNTQYF. The CDR3 DNA is TGTGCCAGCAGCCAAGAAGCGGACCAGTGGTTCCCGAATACGCAGTATTTT.

The CDR3 DNA follows: TGTGCCAGCAGCCAAGGCAATGGGCTAGCGGGAGGGCCGATGTACGAGCAGTACTTC. Its protein product is CASSQGNGLAGGPMYEQYF. The chain is built from TRBV14 and TRBJ2-7; 12 nucleotides match TRBD2. The CDR3 is 19 amino acids. The germline V gene encodes CDR1 SGHDN and CDR2 FVKESK. V trimming: 1 base; J trimming: 4 bases; junction bases outside the gene matches: 14.

The genes are TRBV5-1 and TRBJ1-1; a possible D gene is TRBD1 (6 bases). Germline V gene lookup returns CDR1 SGHRS and CDR2 YFSETQ. The CDR3 length is 12 residues. Trimming took 1 base from V and 6 from J, leaving 7 bases between them. The CDR3 loop is CASSLRGAEAFF. CDR3 DNA: TGCGCCAGCAGCTTGAGGGGGGCTGAAGCTTTCTTT.

The chain recombines TRBV2 with TRBJ1-2; TRBD1 agrees at 8 bases. With V trimmed by 5 bases and J by 7 bases, 9 bases remained unmatched. Germline assignment: CDR1 SNHLY and CDR2 FYNNEI. The length of the CDR3 is 14 residues. The CDR3 reads CASSSRDRGSGYTF. CDR3 in DNA: TGTGCCAGCAGTAGCCGTGACAGGGGAAGTGGCTACACCTTC.

V and J are TRBV6-1 and TRBJ2-7, with D possibly being TRBD1 or TRBD2 (6 bases each). The germline V gene has CDR1 MNHNS and CDR2 SASEGT. The V end lost 6 bases, the J end lost 7 bases, and 19 bases lay between the germline ends. The CDR3 loop spans 14 amino acids. CDR3 DNA: TGTGCCAGCAGGCCCACGGGGGCAGGAACGGAGCAGTACTTC. Its protein product is CASRPTGAGTEQYF.

V and J are TRBV27 and TRBJ2-3; tentative D call: TRBD1 (5 bases). The CDR3 runs 14 residues. Germline CDR1 is MNHEY and CDR2 is SMNVEV (reference sequence). V lost 4 bases, J lost 5 bases, and 13 bases lay in between. The CDR3 region has the DNA TGTGCCAGCAGTTCAGAGCAGGGAAGAGATACGCAGTATTTT. Residues: CASSSEQGRDTQYF.

This clone was detected only once. The rearrangement joins TRBV2 to TRBJ1-3; possibly TRBD1 for D (6 bases). V was cut by 6 bases and J by 5 bases, with 14 bases left in between. The V gene's germline CDR1 is SNHLY and CDR2 FYNNEI. The length of the CDR3 is 14 residues. CDR3 loop: CASSEDSGRNTIYF. The CDR3 bases are TGTGCCAGCAGCGAGGACAGTGGTAGAAACACCATATATTTT. The full variable domain, in which reference TRBV2 and TRBJ1-3 provide the parts outside the CDR3, is EPEVTQTPSHQVTQMGQEVILRCVPISNHLYFYWYRQILGQKVEFLVSFYNNEISEKSEIFDDQFSVERPDGSNFTLKIRSTKLEDSAMYFCASSEDSGRNTIYFGEGSWLTVV.

V is TRBV6-6 and J is TRBJ2-7; 10 bases fit TRBD2. The ends lost 8 bases at V and 3 bases at J; junction bases unmatched: 4. Germline lookup yields CDR1 MNHNY and CDR2 SVGAGI (reference sequence). This CDR3 contains 13 residues. Here the CDR3 DNA reads TGTGCCAGCGCTAGCGGGAGTTACTACGAGCAGTACTTC. This gives the protein CASASGSYYEQYF.

This clone was seen a handful of times. V is TRBV10-1 and J is TRBJ2-7; D remains unclear. This CDR3 region has 12 residues. CDR1 is WNHNN and CDR2 is SYGVQD in the germline V gene (reference sequence). V lost 3 bases to trimming and J lost 6 bases, with 9 bases between them. This CDR3 reads CASSDGVGEQYF. In nucleotides, the CDR3 is TGCGCCAGCAGTGATGGGGTTGGCGAGCAGTACTTC.

This chain links TRBV5-1 with TRBJ2-3; 11 nucleotides align to TRBD2. With 3 bases clipped from V and 0 bases from J, the junction kept 6 bases outside the gene matches. Germline V gene data show CDR1 as SGHRS and CDR2 as YFSETQ. CDR3 size: 17 residues. CDR3 in amino acids: CASSSLTSGTSTDTQYF. The DNA of the CDR3 is TGCGCCAGCAGCTCCCTGACTAGCGGGACAAGCACAGATACGCAGTATTTT.